This TCR beta chain is from a study of T cell responses to AZD1222 COVID-19 vaccine. Germline loops: CDR1 SQVTM, CDR2 ANQGSEA. Trimming took off 4 bases at V and 3 bases at J, with 7 bases between the two ends. The CDR3 is made up of 12 amino acids. TCRdb's copy holds only in-frame clones and misses some; the assay was immunoSEQ multiplex PCR. This repertoire shows 150,000 to 180,000 clones, 85% to 90% found once; its top ten account for 5.5%. This TCR was sampled from an adult in good health. This sample comprised peripheral blood, obtained on day 0 of MenACWY control vaccination. The V and J genes are TRBV29-1 and TRBJ1-3; D is unclear. CDR3 loop: CSVVAYGNTIYF. The DNA for the CDR3 is TGCAGCGTTGTGGCGTATGGAAACACCATATATTTT.